The entry that follows covers one T cell receptor beta chain sequence. What it binds is not known. Germline is not matched at one junction end, which may reflect a read error. The sample originates from a study of CD8 T cells in ankylosing spondylitis. Via MiXCR, TCRdb re-called the 5' RACE reads, giving one row per CDR3 protein. The table includes about 450,000 distinct CDR3 sequences, 25% to 30% detected once. Whole-study results and caveats: The authors found the disease-linked clones to be CD8+ and relatively rare in peripheral blood. For ankylosing spondylitis blood, a TCR beta motif of seven to nine highly homologous variants appeared characteristic. Enrichment of disease-linked clones was reportedly significant in matched ankylosing spondylitis synovial fluid.

Specimen: blood, either unsorted or a sorted T cell fraction (not recorded which). This receptor was obtained from a male donor with ankylosing spondylitis.

The chain's CDR3 is CPSSFSGGSYEQYF. The DNA for the CDR3 is TGCCCCAGCAGCTTTTCAGGAGGATCCTACGAGCAGTACTTC. The chain has TRBV5-1 and TRBJ2-7; tentatively, D is TRBD2 (5 bases). The germline CDR1 and CDR2 sequences are SGHRS and YFSETQ. This CDR3 is built from 14 residues.